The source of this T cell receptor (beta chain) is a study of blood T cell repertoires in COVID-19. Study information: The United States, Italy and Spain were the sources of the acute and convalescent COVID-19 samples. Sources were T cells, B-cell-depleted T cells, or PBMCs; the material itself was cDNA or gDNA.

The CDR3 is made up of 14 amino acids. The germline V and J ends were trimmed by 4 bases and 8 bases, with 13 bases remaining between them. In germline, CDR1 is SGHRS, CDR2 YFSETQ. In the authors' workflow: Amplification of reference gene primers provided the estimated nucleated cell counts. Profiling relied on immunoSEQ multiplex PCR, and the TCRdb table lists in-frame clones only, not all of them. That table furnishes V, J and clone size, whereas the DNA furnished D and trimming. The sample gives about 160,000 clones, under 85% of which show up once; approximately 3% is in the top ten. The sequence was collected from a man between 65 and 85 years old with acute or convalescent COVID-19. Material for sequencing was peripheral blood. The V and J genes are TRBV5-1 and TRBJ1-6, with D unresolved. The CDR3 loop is CASSKNPGDSPLHF. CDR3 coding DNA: TGCGCCAGCAGCAAAAATCCCGGGGATTCACCCCTCCACTTT.